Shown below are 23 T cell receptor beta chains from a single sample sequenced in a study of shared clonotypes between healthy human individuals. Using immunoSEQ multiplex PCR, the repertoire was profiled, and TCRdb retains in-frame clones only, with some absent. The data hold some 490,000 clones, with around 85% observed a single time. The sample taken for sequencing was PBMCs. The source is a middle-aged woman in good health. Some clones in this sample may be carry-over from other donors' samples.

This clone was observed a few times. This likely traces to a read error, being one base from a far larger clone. The CDR3 loop reads CASSLHTWGSHTF. The CDR3 DNA follows: TGTGCCAGCAGCTTACACACATGGGGCTCCCACACCTTC. V and J are TRBV7-8 and TRBJ1-2; D is possibly TRBD1 (5 bases). Per germline, CDR1 SGHVS and CDR2 FQNEAQ. Trimming removed 2 bases from V and 12 bases from J, with 16 bases in between. The CDR3 extends over 13 amino acids.

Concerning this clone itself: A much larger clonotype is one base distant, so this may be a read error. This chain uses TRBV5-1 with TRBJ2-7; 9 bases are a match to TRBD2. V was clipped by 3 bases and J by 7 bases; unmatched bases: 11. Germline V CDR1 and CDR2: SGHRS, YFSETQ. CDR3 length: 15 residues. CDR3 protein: CASSWGAGGPGEQYF. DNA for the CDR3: TGCGCCAGCAGCTGGGGGGCGGGAGGGCCGGGTGAGCAGTACTTC.

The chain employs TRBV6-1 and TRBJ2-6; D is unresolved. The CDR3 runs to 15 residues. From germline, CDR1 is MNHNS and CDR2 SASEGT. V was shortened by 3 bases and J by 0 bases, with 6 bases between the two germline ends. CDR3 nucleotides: TGTGCCAGCAGTGACAGAGCCTCTGGGGCCAACGTCCTGACTTTC. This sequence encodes CASSDRASGANVLTF.

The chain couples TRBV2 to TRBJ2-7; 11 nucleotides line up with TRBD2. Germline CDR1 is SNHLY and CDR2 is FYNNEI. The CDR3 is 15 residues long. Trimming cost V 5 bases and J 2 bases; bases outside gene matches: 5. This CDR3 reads CASSRTSGPAYEQYF. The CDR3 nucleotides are TGTGCCAGCAGTAGGACTAGCGGGCCCGCCTACGAGCAGTACTTC.

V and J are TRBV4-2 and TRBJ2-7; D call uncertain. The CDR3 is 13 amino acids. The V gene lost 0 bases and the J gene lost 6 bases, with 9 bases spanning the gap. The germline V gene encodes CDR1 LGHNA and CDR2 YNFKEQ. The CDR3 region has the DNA TGTGCCAGCAGCCAAGATAAGGCCGGCGAGCAGTACTTC. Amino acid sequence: CASSQDKAGEQYF.

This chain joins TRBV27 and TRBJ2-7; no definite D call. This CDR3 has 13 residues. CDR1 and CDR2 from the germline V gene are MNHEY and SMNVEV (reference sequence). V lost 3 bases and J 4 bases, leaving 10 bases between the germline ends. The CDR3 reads CASSFALGYEQYF. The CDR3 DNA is TGTGCCAGCAGTTTCGCCCTGGGGTACGAGCAGTACTTC.

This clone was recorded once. CDR3 bases: TGTGCCAGCAGACTCTGGGACCATAGCAATCAGCCCCAGCATTTT. Translation: CASRLWDHSNQPQHF. This rearrangement joins TRBV28 to TRBJ1-5; D is perhaps TRBD1 (5 bases). The CDR3 covers 15 residues. Trimming shortened V by 6 bases and J by 0 bases, and 12 bases separated the two germline ends. Germline assignment: CDR1 MDHEN and CDR2 SYDVKM.

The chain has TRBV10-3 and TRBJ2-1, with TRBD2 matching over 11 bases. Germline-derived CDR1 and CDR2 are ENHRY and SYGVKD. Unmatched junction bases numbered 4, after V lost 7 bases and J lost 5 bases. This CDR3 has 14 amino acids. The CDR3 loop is CAINKGLADNEQFF. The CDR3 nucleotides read TGTGCCATCAATAAGGGACTAGCGGACAATGAGCAGTTCTTC.

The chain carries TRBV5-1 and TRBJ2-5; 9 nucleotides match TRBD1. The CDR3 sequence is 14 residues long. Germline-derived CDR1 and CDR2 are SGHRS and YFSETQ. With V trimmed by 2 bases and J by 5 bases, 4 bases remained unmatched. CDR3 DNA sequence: TGCGCCAGCAGCTTCCTGACAGGGGGGGAGACCCAGTACTTC. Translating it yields CASSFLTGGETQYF.

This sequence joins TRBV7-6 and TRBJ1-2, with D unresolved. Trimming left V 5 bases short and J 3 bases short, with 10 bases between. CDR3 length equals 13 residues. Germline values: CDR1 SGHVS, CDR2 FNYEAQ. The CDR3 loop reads CASSPWEDYGYTF. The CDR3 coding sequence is TGTGCCAGCAGCCCCTGGGAGGACTATGGCTACACCTTC.

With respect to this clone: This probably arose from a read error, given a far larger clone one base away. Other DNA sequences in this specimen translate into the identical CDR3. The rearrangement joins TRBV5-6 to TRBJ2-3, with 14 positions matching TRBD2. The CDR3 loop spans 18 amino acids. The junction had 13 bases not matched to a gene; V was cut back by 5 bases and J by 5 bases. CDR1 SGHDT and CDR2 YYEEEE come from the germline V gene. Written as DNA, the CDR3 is TGTGCCAGCAGTTCAGGACTAGCGGGAGGACTTCCGGGAGATACGCAGTATTTT. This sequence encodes CASSSGLAGGLPGDTQYF.

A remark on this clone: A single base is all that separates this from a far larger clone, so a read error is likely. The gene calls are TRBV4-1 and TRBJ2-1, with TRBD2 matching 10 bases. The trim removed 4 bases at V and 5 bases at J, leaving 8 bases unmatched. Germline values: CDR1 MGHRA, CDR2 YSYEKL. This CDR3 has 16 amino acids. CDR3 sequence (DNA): TGCGCCAGCAGCCGGACACTAGCGGGGAACCACAATGAGCAGTTCTTC. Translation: CASSRTLAGNHNEQFF.

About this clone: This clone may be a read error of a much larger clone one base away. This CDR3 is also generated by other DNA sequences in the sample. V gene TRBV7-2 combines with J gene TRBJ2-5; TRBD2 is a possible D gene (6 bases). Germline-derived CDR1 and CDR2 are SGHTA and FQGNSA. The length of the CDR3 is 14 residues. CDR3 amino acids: CASSGGRLAETQYF. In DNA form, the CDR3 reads TGTGCTAGCAGCGGAGGGCGGCTAGCGGAGACCCAGTACTTC.

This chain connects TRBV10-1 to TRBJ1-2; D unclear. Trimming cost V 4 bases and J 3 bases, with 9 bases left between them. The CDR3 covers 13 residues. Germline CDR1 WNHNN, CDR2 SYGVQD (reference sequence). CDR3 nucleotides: TGCGCCAGCAGTGCAAACGTGGACTATGGCTACACCTTC. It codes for CASSANVDYGYTF.

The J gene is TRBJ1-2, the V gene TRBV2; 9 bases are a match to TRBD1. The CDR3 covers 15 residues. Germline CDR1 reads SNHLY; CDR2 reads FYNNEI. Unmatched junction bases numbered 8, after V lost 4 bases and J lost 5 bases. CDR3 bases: TGTGCCAGCAGTGTGGGGGGACAGGGAATGTATGGCTACACCTTC. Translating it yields CASSVGGQGMYGYTF. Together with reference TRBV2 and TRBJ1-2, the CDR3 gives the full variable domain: EPEVTQTPSHQVTQMGQEVILRCVPISNHLYFYWYRQILGQKVEFLVSFYNNEISEKSEIFDDQFSVERPDGSNFTLKIRSTKLEDSAMYFCASSVGGQGMYGYTFGSGTRLTVV.

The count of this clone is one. The CDR3 DNA reads as TGTGCCATCAGTGAGCAGCCCGGACAGCCCCTATCCCCCTCTGCTGGGGCCAACGTCCTGACTTTC. As protein: CAISEQPGQPLSPSAGANVLTF. V gene TRBV10-3 combines with J gene TRBJ2-6, with D maybe TRBD1 (6 bases). CDR1 is ENHRY and CDR2 is SYGVKD in the germline V gene. The V gene lost 2 bases and the J gene lost 2 bases, with 28 bases spanning the gap. This CDR3 has 22 residues.

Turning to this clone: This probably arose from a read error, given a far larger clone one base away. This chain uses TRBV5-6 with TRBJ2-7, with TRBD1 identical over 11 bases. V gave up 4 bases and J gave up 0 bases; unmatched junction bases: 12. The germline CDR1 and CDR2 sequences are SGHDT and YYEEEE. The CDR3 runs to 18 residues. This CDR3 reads CASSLGGGDRGASYEQYF. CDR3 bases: TGTGCCAGCAGCCTAGGCGGCGGGGACAGGGGGGCCTCCTACGAGCAGTACTTC.

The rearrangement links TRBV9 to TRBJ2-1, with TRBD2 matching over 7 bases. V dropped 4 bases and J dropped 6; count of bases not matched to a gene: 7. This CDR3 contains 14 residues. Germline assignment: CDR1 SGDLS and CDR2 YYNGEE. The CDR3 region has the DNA TGTGCCAGCAGCACCGGGACTACCAGCAATGAGCAGTTCTTC. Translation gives CASSTGTTSNEQFF.

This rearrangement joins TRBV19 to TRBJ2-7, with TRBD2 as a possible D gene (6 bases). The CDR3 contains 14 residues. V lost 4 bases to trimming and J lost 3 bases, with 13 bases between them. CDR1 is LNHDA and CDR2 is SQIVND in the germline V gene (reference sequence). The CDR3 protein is CASSNRETYYEQYF. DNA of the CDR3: TGTGCCAGTAGTAATCGGGAGACCTACTACGAGCAGTACTTC.

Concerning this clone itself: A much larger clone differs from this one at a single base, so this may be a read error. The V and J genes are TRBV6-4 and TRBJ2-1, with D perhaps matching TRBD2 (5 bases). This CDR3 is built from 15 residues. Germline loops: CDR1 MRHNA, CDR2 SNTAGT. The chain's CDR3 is CASSPSGSSYNGQFF. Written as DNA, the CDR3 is TGTGCCAGCAGCCCCAGCGGTAGCTCCTACAATGGGCAGTTCTTC.

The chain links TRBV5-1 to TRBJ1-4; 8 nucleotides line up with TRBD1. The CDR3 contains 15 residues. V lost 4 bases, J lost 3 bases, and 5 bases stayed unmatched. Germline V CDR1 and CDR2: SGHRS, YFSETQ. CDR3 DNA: TGCGCCAGCAGCAATTACAGGGGGGCTAATGAAAAACTGTTTTTT. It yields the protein CASSNYRGANEKLFF.

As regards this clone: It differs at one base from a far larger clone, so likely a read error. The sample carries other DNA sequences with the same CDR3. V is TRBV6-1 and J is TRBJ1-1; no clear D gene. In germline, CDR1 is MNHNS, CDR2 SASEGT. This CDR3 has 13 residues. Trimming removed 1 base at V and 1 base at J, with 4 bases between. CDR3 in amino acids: CASSEGGNTEAFF. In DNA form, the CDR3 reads TGTGCCAGCAGTGAAGGTGGGAACACTGAAGCTTTCTTT.

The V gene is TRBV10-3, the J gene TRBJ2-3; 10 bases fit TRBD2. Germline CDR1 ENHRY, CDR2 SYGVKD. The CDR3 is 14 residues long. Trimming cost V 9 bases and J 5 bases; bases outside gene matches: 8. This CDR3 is CAMGSGRAQDTQYF. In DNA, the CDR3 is TGTGCCATGGGAAGCGGGAGGGCCCAAGATACGCAGTATTTT.